Described below is a single TCR beta chain sequence and its context. Its specificity is unknown. This entry is derived from a study of cytotoxic CD8 clonotypes in ibrutinib-treated CLL. Sequencing used immunoSEQ multiplex PCR; TCRdb keeps in-frame clones, though not all of them. Counted here are about 130,000 clones, roughly 88% occurring once; the ten biggest clones make up roughly 2%. Notes on the study in general: Baseline levels were approached again at progression, after clonality had risen at ibrutinib response. Baseline clonality exceeded age-matched healthy donors and tracked circulating CD8+ T-cell counts.

The receptor comes from a human donor with chronic lymphocytic leukemia. This specimen consisted of PBMCs, obtained after 24 months of ibrutinib treatment.

CDR3 coding DNA: TGTGCCAGCAGCCATGGAGGGTATTTCACTGAAGCTTTCTTT. Its protein product is CASSHGGYFTEAFF. This chain uses TRBV11-1 with TRBJ1-1; D unclear. V shed 5 bases and J shed 4 bases, with 14 bases lying between them. The CDR3 has 14 residues. Germline V lookup: CDR1 SGHAT, CDR2 FQDESV (reference sequence).